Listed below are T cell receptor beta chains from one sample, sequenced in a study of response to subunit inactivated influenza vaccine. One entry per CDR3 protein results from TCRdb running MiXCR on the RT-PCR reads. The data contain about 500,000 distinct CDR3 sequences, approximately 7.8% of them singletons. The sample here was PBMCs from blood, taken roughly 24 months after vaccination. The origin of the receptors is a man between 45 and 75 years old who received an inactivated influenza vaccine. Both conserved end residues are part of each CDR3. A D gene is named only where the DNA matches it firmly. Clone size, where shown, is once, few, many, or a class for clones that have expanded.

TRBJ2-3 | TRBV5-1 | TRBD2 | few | TGCGCCAGCAGCTCCTTACTAGCGGGGGGGCCAAATACGCAGTATTTT | CASSSLLAGGPNTQYF
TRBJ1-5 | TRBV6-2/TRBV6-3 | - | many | TGTGCCAGCAGTTACTCGACCCGGGGCAATCAGCCCCAGCATTTT | CASSYSTRGNQPQHF
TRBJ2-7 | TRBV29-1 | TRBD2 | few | TGCAGCGTTGAAGGGACTAGCGGGAGAATCGGTTACGAGCAGTACTTC | CSVEGTSGRIGYEQYF
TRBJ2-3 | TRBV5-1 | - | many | TGCGCCAGCAGCCTGTCGCCTTCTTCGGGCACAGATACGCAGTATTTT | CASSLSPSSGTDTQYF
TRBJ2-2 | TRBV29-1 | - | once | TGCAGCTTGGGACCGACAGGGAACACCGGGGAGCTGTTTTTT | CSLGPTGNTGELFF
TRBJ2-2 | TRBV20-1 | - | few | TGCAGTGCCACCCCGTCTGGGGTTGGCACCGGGGAGCTGTTTTTT | CSATPSGVGTGELFF
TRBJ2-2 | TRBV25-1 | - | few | TGTGCCAGCAGCCAAGACATGACCCTGAACACCGGGGAGCTGTTTTTT | CASSQDMTLNTGELFF
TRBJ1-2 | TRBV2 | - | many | TGTGCCAGCAGTGACACAGGGAACTATGGCTACACCTTC | CASSDTGNYGYTF
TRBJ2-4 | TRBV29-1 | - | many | TGCAGCACTAAAGGGGGGACTGTAGCCAAAAACATTCAGTACTTC | CSTKGGTVAKNIQYF
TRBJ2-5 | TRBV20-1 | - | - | TGCAGTGCTAGTAGAGGGGGGCCGGAGATCCAGTACTTC | CSASRGGPEIQYF